A selection of T cell receptor beta chains follows, all from one sample in a study of T-cell reconstitution after alpha-beta-depleted transplantation in children. TCRdb called the PCR reads again in MiXCR, with one record for every CDR3 protein. The table includes 85,000 to 120,000 distinct CDR3 sequences, 5% to 6% detected once. The sequencing used PBMCs, mostly from graft donor cells, collected 60 days after TCRalphabeta/CD19-depleted stem cell transplant. Receptors were obtained from a female patient aged 2-9 years who had a stem cell transplant for Fanconi anemia, so the T cells may come from the graft donor. Each CDR3 is given with its conserved first and last residue. Fields, in order: V gene, CDR3 length, J gene, CDR3 protein.

TRBV11-2	14	TRBJ2-7	CASSLVIGTYEQYF
TRBV20-1	17	TRBJ2-3	CCAGTSGIAGGTDTQYF
TRBV7-9	15	TRBJ1-2	CASSLGTRGGYGYTF
TRBV19	15	TRBJ2-4	CASSAGLAGVDIQYF
TRBV4-2	18	TRBJ2-2	CASSLRERASGDTGELFF
TRBV29-1	13	TRBJ2-3	CSVLKRGTDTQYF
TRBV7-3	18	TRBJ2-1	CASSLGPRDGITHNEQFF
TRBV19	15	TRBJ2-5	CDNPPVSVLRETQYF
TRBV12-3/TRBV12-4	12	TRBJ1-2	CASSQTGWGYTF
TRBV7-9	14	TRBJ2-7	CASRPGQGTYEQYF
TRBV2	19	TRBJ2-7	CASTKWGPDRGATTYEQYF
TRBV28	17	TRBJ2-5	CASSLVLAGVRLETQYF
TRBV5-1	15	TRBJ2-1	CASSLRQGFHNEQFF
TRBV28	16	TRBJ2-2	CASSFSRGLRSGELFF
TRBV7-9	15	TRBJ2-1	CASSPPTGTPNEQFF
TRBV9	14	TRBJ2-1	CAISATRSYNEQFF
TRBV30	14	TRBJ2-1	CAWTRGSSYNEQFF
TRBV2	15	TRBJ2-3	CASSVAGRPPDTQYF
TRBV28	13	TRBJ2-5	CASGLAYQETQYF
TRBV6-1	13	TRBJ2-7	CASSRDRSYEQYF
TRBV6-1	13	TRBJ2-5	CASEGLARETQYF
TRBV20-1	17	TRBJ2-7	CSARDSTQGGFPYEQYF
TRBV7-2	14	TRBJ1-5	CASSKDSTYQPQHF
TRBV29-1	16	TRBJ2-1	CSVVGTSGRLGYEQFF
TRBV7-9	17	TRBJ2-6	CASSRTGGLAGANVLTF
TRBV24-1	11	TRBJ2-5	CATSDLETQYF
TRBV13	16	TRBJ2-5	CASSLVGTGGEETQYF
TRBV2	15	TRBJ2-3	CASSEGWENTDTQYF
TRBV29-1	13	TRBJ2-1	CSAGAGGGNEQFF
TRBV5-1	17	TRBJ1-1	CASSPGQVVWVDTEAFF
TRBV5-5	16	TRBJ2-7	CASSLEGQGEIYEQYF
TRBV7-9	16	TRBJ2-7	CASSLSGAGWFYEQYF
TRBV15	18	TRBJ2-1	CATSTLRTSGGPYNEQFF
TRBV18	15	TRBJ1-1	CASSGPGDRNTEAFF
TRBV15	16	TRBJ2-2	CATSRGLAGHTGELFF
TRBV4-1	14	TRBJ2-1	CASSPSHGHNEQFF
TRBV29-1	15	TRBJ2-5	CSVEGSSGRQETQYF
TRBV20-1	14	TRBJ2-2	CSARGFGNTGELFF
TRBV10-3	14	TRBJ1-5	CATARSGEDQPQHF
TRBV11-2	13	TRBJ2-1	CASSLSGYNEQFF
TRBV5-5	16	TRBJ2-7	CASSLFSGPRSYEQYF
TRBV18	15	TRBJ1-1	CASSPGGQGSTEAFF
TRBV5-1	14	TRBJ2-1	CASSGGPSYNEQFF
TRBV3-1	12	TRBJ2-1	CASSQLDIEQFF
TRBV2	18	TRBJ2-2	CASSAAFSSRADTGELFF
TRBV6-2/TRBV6-3	18	TRBJ2-1	CASSYSMGLAGGSNEQFF
TRBV30	13	TRBJ2-3	CASDRHITDTQYF
TRBV5-1	15	TRBJ2-7	CASSLARDGTYEQYF
TRBV30	14	TRBJ2-7	CAWNTGQGSYEQYF
TRBV6-5	14	TRBJ2-4	CASSYGQLQNIQYF
TRBV18	15	TRBJ2-1	CASSPRQGFVYEQFF
TRBV5-1	13	TRBJ2-3	CASSLSSTDTQYF
TRBV10-2	15	TRBJ2-3	CASSILSGSTDTQYF
TRBV7-9	17	TRBJ2-1	CASSLVLTSGPYNEQFF
TRBV21-1	18	TRBJ1-6	CATDLKKTGSSYNSPLHF
TRBV12-3/TRBV12-4	16	TRBJ2-4	CASSLRGPGRVNIQYF
TRBV5-1	15	TRBJ2-3	CASSFSGGAPDTQYF